This T cell receptor beta chain comes out of a study of blood T cells in healthy people across ages. Overall study context: Using template switching, researchers captured about one barcoded beta molecule for each two T cells.

Then a second PCR, running roughly 7 to 11 cycles, was carried out with a sample-barcoded 5' primer and a J-beta primer mix. TCRdb independently ran MiXCR on the 5' RACE reads; one entry per CDR3 protein. Altogether about 670,000 distinct CDR3 sequences are present, around 52% being singletons, with the ten largest covering about 14%. The sample holds many counts of this clonotype. Each donor had about 10 milliliters of peripheral blood drawn. The sequencing input was blood. This sequence was found in a woman of 80 years or more in good health.

The CDR3: CASSPSNRPVKDTQYF. Here the CDR3 DNA reads TGTGCCAGCAGCCCTTCCAATCGCCCCGTCAAAGATACGCAGTATTTT. V gene TRBV3-1 combines with J gene TRBJ2-3; D is unclear. Trimming stripped 4 bases from V and 5 bases from J, with 19 bases between. The CDR3 is made up of 16 amino acids. Germline V lookup: CDR1 LGHDT, CDR2 YNNKEL (reference sequence).